This is a list of T cell receptor beta chains from one sample in a study of CD8+ T cells in alopecia areata. Sequencing was performed with immunoSEQ multiplex PCR; in TCRdb, only in-frame clones are kept and a portion is missing. Here the sample spans about 170,000 clones, about 70% being singletons. This sample comprised CD8+ T cells sorted from blood, obtained at week 0. All receptors derive from a human donor with alopecia areata. CDR3s include the opening cysteine and the closing phenylalanine or tryptophan. The D gene is left open where the match is weak. Clone size, where shown, is once, few, many, or a class for clones that have expanded.

J: TRBJ1-1; size: NA; V: TRBV5-1; D: NA; DNA: TGCGCCAGCAGTCGACGCGGATGGAACACTGAAGCTTTCTTT; CDR3: CASSRRGWNTEAFF
J: TRBJ2-4; size: few; V: TRBV7-2; D: NA; DNA: TGTGCCAGCAGGTTTACCCGAGGGGGAGCCAAAAACATTCAGTACTTC; CDR3: CASRFTRGGAKNIQYF
J: TRBJ2-6; size: NA; V: TRBV7-9; D: NA; DNA: TGTGCCAGCAGCTTAATTCCCGGGACTGGGGCCAACGTCCTGACTTTC; CDR3: CASSLIPGTGANVLTF
J: TRBJ2-1; size: NA; V: TRBV15; D: TRBD1; DNA: TGTGCCACCAGCCCCCATAGAGGGACAGAGTACAATGAGCAGTTCTTC; CDR3: CATSPHRGTEYNEQFF
J: TRBJ1-2; size: NA; V: TRBV29-1; D: NA; DNA: TGCAGCGTTGGCTCGGGACGGGTAAACTATGGCTACACCTTC; CDR3: CSVGSGRVNYGYTF
J: TRBJ2-7; size: few; V: TRBV9; D: TRBD1; DNA: TGTGCCAGCAGCGCAGAGGACAGGCTATCCTACGAGCAGTACTTC; CDR3: CASSAEDRLSYEQYF
J: TRBJ2-4; size: NA; V: TRBV30; D: NA; DNA: TGTGCCTGTCTACCATCGGGGGGCCGATACATTCAGTACTTC; CDR3: CACLPSGGRYIQYF
J: TRBJ1-5; size: NA; V: TRBV7-8; D: NA; DNA: TGTGCCAGCAGCCCTACAGTAGACTACAATCAGCCCCAGCATTTT; CDR3: CASSPTVDYNQPQHF
J: TRBJ1-5; size: NA; V: TRBV27; D: NA; DNA: TGTGCCAGCAGTCCAAAAGACACCAATCAGCCCCAGCATTTT; CDR3: CASSPKDTNQPQHF
J: TRBJ2-7; size: many; V: TRBV9; D: NA; DNA: TGTGCCAGCAGCGTGGGGGGTCTAGGGAACGAGCAGTACTTC; CDR3: CASSVGGLGNEQYF
J: TRBJ1-2; size: NA; V: TRBV4-1; D: NA; DNA: TGCGCCAGCAGCCGTGGGGAGAGAAATGGCTACACCTTC; CDR3: CASSRGERNGYTF
J: TRBJ1-6; size: NA; V: TRBV7-9; D: NA; DNA: TGTGCCAGCAGCTCCCGGACGAAAGGTTCACCCCTCCACTTT; CDR3: CASSSRTKGSPLHF
J: TRBJ1-2; size: NA; V: TRBV10-3; D: TRBD1; DNA: TGTGCCATCCCCAGACGGACAGGGGATTCGAGCTACACCTTC; CDR3: CAIPRRTGDSSYTF
J: TRBJ2-3; size: NA; V: TRBV2; D: TRBD1; DNA: TGTGCCAGCAGTGAAGCGCGACAGGGGGTAGCAGATACGCAGTATTTT; CDR3: CASSEARQGVADTQYF
J: TRBJ2-5; size: NA; V: TRBV10-3; D: TRBD1; DNA: TGTGCCATCAGTGAGTCACCTCGGGACAGGGAGGAGACCCAGTACTTC; CDR3: CAISESPRDREETQYF
J: TRBJ1-1; size: NA; V: TRBV30; D: NA; DNA: TGTGCCTGGAGTGTGGGACCTGAAGCTTTCTTT; CDR3: CAWSVGPEAFF
J: TRBJ1-4; size: NA; V: TRBV6-5; D: NA; DNA: TGTGCCAGCAGCCCCTTCACTGGGGTGAATGAAAAACTGTTTTTT; CDR3: CASSPFTGVNEKLFF
J: TRBJ2-7; size: NA; V: TRBV4-2; D: TRBD1; DNA: TGTGCCAGCAGCCAGGGACAGGGTCGGGTCGAGCAGTACTTC; CDR3: CASSQGQGRVEQYF
J: TRBJ1-1; size: NA; V: TRBV6-5; D: NA; DNA: TGTGCCAGCAGTTACGGGGAGTCCACTGAAGCTTTCTTT; CDR3: CASSYGESTEAFF
J: TRBJ2-7; size: NA; V: TRBV29-1; D: NA; DNA: TGCAGCGTTGAAGATCTTGAGGTCGAGCAGTACTTC; CDR3: CSVEDLEVEQYF
J: TRBJ2-1; size: once; V: TRBV2; D: NA; DNA: TGTGCCAGCAACGACCGGGACCGATCACCCCATGAGCAGTTCTTC; CDR3: CASNDRDRSPHEQFF
J: TRBJ2-1; size: NA; V: TRBV27; D: NA; DNA: TGTGCCAGCAGTTGGGACTACAATGAGCAGTTCTTC; CDR3: CASSWDYNEQFF
J: TRBJ1-1; size: NA; V: TRBV15; D: TRBD1; DNA: TGTGCCACCAGCCCCCTTGGACAGGGGAACACTGAAGCTTTCTTT; CDR3: CATSPLGQGNTEAFF
J: TRBJ1-1; size: few; V: TRBV5-1; D: NA; DNA: TGCGCCAGCAGCTCCGGGTTGGGGAACACTGAAGCTTTCTTT; CDR3: CASSSGLGNTEAFF
J: TRBJ2-1; size: NA; V: TRBV9; D: TRBD2; DNA: TGTGCCAGCAGCGTGTCTCAGAAGCGGGGCCACAATGAGCAGTTCTTC; CDR3: CASSVSQKRGHNEQFF
J: TRBJ2-5; size: NA; V: TRBV7-3; D: TRBD2; DNA: TGTGCCAGCAGCTTACTAGCGGGGGGGCCCGAGACCCAGTACTTC; CDR3: CASSLLAGGPETQYF
J: TRBJ1-2; size: NA; V: TRBV5-6; D: NA; DNA: TGTGCCAGCAGCCCACAGGGTAGCTATGGCTACACCTTC; CDR3: CASSPQGSYGYTF
J: TRBJ1-2; size: NA; V: TRBV29-1; D: NA; DNA: TGCAGCGTTGAAACCCCGCTTGTTGATCGGGGCTACACCTTC; CDR3: CSVETPLVDRGYTF
J: TRBJ2-7; size: NA; V: TRBV7-9; D: NA; DNA: TGTGCCAGCAGCACCGATAGGACTGCCTCCTACGAGCAGTACTTC; CDR3: CASSTDRTASYEQYF
J: TRBJ1-4; size: few; V: TRBV2; D: TRBD1; DNA: TGTGCCAGCCTACGACAGGGAACTAATGAAAAACTGTTTTTT; CDR3: CASLRQGTNEKLFF
J: TRBJ1-2; size: once; V: TRBV30; D: TRBD1; DNA: TGTGCCTGGGATCCGGGACAGGGGGCTTTTGAGGGCTACACCTTC; CDR3: CAWDPGQGAFEGYTF
J: TRBJ2-4; size: NA; V: TRBV15; D: NA; DNA: TGTGCCACCAGCACTCCGGCAGGGGAGATGGACATTCAGTACTTC; CDR3: CATSTPAGEMDIQYF
J: TRBJ1-2; size: once; V: TRBV21-1; D: NA; DNA: TGTGCCAGCAGCCTACGCGGGGGGCTCCAGACTAACTATGGCTACACCTTC; CDR3: CASSLRGGLQTNYGYTF
J: TRBJ1-5; size: few; V: TRBV7-9; D: TRBD1; DNA: TGTGCCAGCAGCCAGGGGACAGGGGGCTTTGGGGCCCAGCATTTT; CDR3: CASSQGTGGFGAQHF
J: TRBJ2-5; size: NA; V: TRBV27; D: NA; DNA: TGTGCCAGCAGTTTAATAACAGGGAGACTCCGAGAGACCCAGTACTTC; CDR3: CASSLITGRLRETQYF
J: TRBJ2-3; size: NA; V: TRBV13; D: NA; DNA: TGTGCCAGCAGCTTAGGACACCCAGATACGCAGTATTTT; CDR3: CASSLGHPDTQYF
J: TRBJ2-1; size: NA; V: TRBV30; D: NA; DNA: TGTGCCTGGAGTGTCGGGGGATGGAATGAGCAGTTCTTC; CDR3: CAWSVGGWNEQFF
J: TRBJ1-2; size: NA; V: TRBV11-2; D: NA; DNA: TGTGCCAGCAGCTTAGCCGTCGGCGGCTACACCTTC; CDR3: CASSLAVGGYTF
J: TRBJ1-2; size: once; V: TRBV30; D: NA; DNA: TGTGCCTGGAGTGAAGGGGCCAATGGCTACACCTTC; CDR3: CAWSEGANGYTF